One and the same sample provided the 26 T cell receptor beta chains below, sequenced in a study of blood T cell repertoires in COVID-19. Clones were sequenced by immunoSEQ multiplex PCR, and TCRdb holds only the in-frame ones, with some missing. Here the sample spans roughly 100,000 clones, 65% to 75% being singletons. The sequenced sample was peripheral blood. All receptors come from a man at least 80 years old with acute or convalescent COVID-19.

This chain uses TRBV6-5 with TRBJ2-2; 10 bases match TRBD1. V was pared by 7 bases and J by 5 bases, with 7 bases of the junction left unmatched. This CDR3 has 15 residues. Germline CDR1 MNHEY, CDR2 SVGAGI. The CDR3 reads CASNNGQGGTGELFF. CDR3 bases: TGTGCCAGCAATAATGGACAGGGGGGGACCGGGGAGCTGTTTTTT.

The CDR3, as DNA: TGCAGTGCCCTGACTAGCGATGAGCAGTTCTTC. It is translated as CSALTSDEQFF. The chain employs TRBV20-1 and TRBJ2-1, with 8 positions matching TRBD2. The CDR3 extends over 11 amino acids. V was pared by 6 bases and J by 8 bases, with 3 bases of the junction left unmatched. The germline V gene encodes CDR1 DFQATT and CDR2 SNEGSKA (reference sequence).

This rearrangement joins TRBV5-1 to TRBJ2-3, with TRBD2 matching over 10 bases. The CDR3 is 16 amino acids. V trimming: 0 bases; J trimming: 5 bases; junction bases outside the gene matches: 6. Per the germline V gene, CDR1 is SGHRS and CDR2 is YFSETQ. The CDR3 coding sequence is TGCGCCAGCAGCTTGGCGGCTAGCGGGAGATTAGATACGCAGTATTTT. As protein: CASSLAASGRLDTQYF.

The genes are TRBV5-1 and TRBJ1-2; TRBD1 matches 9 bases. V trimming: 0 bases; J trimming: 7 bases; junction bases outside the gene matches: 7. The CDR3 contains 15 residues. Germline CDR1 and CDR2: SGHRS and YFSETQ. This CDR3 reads CASSLATGGVGGYTF. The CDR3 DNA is TGCGCCAGCAGCTTGGCGACAGGGGGAGTAGGTGGCTACACCTTC.

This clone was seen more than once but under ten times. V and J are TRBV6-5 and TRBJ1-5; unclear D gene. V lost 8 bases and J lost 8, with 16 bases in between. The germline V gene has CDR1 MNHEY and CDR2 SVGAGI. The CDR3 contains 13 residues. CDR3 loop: CASEGMSGEPQHF. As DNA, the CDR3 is TGTGCCAGCGAGGGAATGAGCGGGGAGCCCCAGCATTTT.

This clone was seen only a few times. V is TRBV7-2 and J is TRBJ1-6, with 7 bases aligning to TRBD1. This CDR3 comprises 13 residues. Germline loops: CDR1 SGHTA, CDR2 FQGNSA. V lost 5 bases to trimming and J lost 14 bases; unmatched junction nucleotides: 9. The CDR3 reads CASSPSRQGSLHF. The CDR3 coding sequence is TGTGCCAGCAGCCCGAGCAGACAGGGTTCCCTCCACTTT.

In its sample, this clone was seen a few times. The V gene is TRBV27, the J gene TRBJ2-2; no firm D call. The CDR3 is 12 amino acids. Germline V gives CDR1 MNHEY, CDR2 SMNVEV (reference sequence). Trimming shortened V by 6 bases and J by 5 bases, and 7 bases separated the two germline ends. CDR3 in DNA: TGTGCCAGCAGCCTACAGACCGGGGAGCTGTTTTTT. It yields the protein CASSLQTGELFF.

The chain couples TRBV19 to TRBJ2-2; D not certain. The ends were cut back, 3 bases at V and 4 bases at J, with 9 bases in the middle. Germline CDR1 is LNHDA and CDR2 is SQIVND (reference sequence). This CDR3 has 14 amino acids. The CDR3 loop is CASSITLSTGELFF. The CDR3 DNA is TGTGCCAGTAGTATTACCCTCAGCACCGGGGAGCTGTTTTTT.

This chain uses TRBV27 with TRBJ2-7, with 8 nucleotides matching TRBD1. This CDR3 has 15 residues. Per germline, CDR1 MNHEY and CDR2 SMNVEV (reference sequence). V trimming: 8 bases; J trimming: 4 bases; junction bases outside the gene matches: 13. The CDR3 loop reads CASARDRTLGYEQYF. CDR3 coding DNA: TGTGCCAGCGCGCGGGACAGGACTCTTGGGTACGAGCAGTACTTC.

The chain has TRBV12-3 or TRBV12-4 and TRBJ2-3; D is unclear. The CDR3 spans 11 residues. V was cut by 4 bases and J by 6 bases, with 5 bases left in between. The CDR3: CASSSRDTQYF. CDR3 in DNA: TGTGCCAGCAGTTCCAGGGATACGCAGTATTTT.

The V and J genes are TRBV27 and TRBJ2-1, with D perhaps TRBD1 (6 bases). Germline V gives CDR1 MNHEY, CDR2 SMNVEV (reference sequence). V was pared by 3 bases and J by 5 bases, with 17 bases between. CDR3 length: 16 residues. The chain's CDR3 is CASSFNRVRMDNEQFF. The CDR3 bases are TGTGCCAGCAGTTTCAACAGGGTGCGAATGGACAATGAGCAGTTCTTC.

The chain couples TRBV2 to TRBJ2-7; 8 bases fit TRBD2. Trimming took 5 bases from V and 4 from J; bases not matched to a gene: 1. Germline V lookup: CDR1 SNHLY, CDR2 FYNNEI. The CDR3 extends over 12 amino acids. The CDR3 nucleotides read TGTGCCAGCAGTCGACTAGCGTACGAGCAGTACTTC. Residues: CASSRLAYEQYF.

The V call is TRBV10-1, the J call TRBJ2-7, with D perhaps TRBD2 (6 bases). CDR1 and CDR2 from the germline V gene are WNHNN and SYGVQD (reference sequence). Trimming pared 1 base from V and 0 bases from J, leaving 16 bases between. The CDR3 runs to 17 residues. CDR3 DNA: TGCGCCAGCAGTGAGTGGGCGGGGTTTTATTACTCCTACGAGCAGTACTTC. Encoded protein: CASSEWAGFYYSYEQYF.

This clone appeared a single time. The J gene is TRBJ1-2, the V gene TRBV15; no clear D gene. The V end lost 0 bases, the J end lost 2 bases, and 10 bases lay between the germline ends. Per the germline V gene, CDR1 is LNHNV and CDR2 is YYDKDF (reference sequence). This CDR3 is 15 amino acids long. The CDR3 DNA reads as TGTGCCACCAGCAGAGATGCCGACTCAAACTATGGCTACACCTTC. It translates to CATSRDADSNYGYTF.

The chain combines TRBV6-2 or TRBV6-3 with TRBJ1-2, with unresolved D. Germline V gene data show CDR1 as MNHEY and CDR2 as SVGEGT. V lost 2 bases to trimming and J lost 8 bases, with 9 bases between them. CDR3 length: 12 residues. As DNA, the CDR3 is TGTGCCAGCAGTTACCTAAGAGGCGGCTACACCTTC. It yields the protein CASSYLRGGYTF.

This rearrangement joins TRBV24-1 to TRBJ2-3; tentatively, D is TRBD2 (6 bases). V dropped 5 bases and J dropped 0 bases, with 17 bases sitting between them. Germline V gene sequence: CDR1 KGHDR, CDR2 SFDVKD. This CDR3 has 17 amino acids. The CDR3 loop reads CATSGHGAGRSTDTQYF. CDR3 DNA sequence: TGTGCCACCAGTGGCCACGGTGCGGGGCGGAGCACAGATACGCAGTATTTT.

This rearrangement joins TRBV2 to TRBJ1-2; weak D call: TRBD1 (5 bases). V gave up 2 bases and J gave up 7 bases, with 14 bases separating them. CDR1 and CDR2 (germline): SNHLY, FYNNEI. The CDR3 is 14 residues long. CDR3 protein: CASSETRARGGYTF. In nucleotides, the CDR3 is TGTGCCAGCAGTGAAACCAGGGCCCGTGGTGGCTACACCTTC.

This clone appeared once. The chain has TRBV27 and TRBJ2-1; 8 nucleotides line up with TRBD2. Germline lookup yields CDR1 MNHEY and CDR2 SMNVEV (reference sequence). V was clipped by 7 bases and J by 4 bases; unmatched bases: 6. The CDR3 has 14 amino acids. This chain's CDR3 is CASTRLATYNEQFF. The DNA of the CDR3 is TGTGCCAGCACCCGACTAGCGACGTACAATGAGCAGTTCTTC.

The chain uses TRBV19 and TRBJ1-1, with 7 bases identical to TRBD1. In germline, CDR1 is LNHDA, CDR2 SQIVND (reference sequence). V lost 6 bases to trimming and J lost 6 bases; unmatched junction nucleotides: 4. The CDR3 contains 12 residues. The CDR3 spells CASRRQGAEAFF. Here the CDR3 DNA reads TGTGCCAGTAGGAGGCAGGGGGCTGAAGCTTTCTTT.

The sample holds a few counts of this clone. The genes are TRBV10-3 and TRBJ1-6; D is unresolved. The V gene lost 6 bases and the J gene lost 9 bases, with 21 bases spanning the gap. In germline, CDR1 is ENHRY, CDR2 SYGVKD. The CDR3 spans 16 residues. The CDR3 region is CAIRQFDREGGSPLHF. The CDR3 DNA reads TGTGCCATCAGGCAATTCGACCGGGAGGGTGGTTCACCCCTCCACTTT.

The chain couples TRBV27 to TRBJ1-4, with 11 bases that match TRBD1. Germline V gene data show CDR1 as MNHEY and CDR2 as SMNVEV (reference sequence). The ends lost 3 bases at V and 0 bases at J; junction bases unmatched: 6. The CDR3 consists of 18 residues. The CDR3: CASSFFRDRGATNEKLFF. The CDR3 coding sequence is TGTGCCAGCAGTTTCTTCCGGGACAGGGGGGCAACTAATGAAAAACTGTTTTTT.

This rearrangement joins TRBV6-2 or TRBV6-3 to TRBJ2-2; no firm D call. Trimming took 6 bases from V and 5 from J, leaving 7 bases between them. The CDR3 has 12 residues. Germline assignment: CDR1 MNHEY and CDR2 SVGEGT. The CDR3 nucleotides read TGTGCCAGCAGCCCGAGGACCGGGGAGCTGTTTTTT. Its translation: CASSPRTGELFF.

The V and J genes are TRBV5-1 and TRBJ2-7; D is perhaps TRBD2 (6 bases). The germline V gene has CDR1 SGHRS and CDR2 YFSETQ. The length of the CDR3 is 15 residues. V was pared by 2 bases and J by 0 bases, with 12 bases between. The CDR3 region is CASSFGGTPSYEQYF. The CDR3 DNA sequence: TGCGCCAGCAGCTTCGGCGGGACCCCCTCCTACGAGCAGTACTTC. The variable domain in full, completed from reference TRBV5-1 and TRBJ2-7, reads KAGVTQTPRYLIKTRGQQVTLSCSPISGHRSVSWYQQTPGQGLQFLFEYFSETQRNKGNFPGRFSGRQFSNSRSEMNVSTLELGDSALYLCASSFGGTPSYEQYFGPGTRLTVT.

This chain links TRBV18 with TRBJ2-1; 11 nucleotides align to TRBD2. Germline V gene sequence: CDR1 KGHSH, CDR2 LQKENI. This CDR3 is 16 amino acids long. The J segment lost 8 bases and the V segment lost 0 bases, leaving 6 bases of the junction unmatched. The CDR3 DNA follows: TGTGCCAGCTCACCACCACTAGCGGGAGCAGGCTATGAGCAGTTCTTC. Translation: CASSPPLAGAGYEQFF.

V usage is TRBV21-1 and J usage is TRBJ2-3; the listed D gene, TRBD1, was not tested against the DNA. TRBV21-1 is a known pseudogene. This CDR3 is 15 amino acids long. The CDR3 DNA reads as TGTGCCAGCAGCATCCGGGACAGGCTTACAGATACGCAGTATTTT. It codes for CASSIRDRLTDTQYF.

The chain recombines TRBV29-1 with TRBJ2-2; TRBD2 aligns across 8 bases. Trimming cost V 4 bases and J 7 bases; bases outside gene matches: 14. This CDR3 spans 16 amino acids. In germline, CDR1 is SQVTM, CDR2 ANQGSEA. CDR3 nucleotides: TGCAGCGTTGGTCTAGTGAGTAGCGGGATTGACGGGGAGCTGTTTTTT. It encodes CSVGLVSSGIDGELFF.